This entry features one TCR beta chain sequence. The source of the sample is a study of cytomegalovirus exposure and HLA in healthy donors. Looking at the study overall: Out of 300 to 500 genotyped donors, less than 85% belonged to the Caucasian-associated ancestry cluster.

Use of 60 Vbeta and 13 Jbeta primers characterized the PCR. Repertoires were generated with immunoSEQ multiplex PCR, while TCRdb's copy carries only in-frame clones and drops some. The sample shows approximately 100,000 clones, more than 65% of them seen only once. Germline CDR1 reads SGHRS; CDR2 reads YFSETQ. The germline V and J ends were trimmed by 3 bases and 1 base, with 10 bases remaining between them. This CDR3 has 14 amino acids. The J gene is TRBJ1-1, the V gene TRBV5-1; tentative D call: TRBD1 (5 bases). This TCR was recovered from a human donor in good health. The sequenced sample consisted of PBMCs. The CDR3 spells CASSSRQQNTEAFF. In DNA form, the CDR3 reads TGCGCCAGCAGCTCCAGACAGCAGAACACTGAAGCTTTCTTT.